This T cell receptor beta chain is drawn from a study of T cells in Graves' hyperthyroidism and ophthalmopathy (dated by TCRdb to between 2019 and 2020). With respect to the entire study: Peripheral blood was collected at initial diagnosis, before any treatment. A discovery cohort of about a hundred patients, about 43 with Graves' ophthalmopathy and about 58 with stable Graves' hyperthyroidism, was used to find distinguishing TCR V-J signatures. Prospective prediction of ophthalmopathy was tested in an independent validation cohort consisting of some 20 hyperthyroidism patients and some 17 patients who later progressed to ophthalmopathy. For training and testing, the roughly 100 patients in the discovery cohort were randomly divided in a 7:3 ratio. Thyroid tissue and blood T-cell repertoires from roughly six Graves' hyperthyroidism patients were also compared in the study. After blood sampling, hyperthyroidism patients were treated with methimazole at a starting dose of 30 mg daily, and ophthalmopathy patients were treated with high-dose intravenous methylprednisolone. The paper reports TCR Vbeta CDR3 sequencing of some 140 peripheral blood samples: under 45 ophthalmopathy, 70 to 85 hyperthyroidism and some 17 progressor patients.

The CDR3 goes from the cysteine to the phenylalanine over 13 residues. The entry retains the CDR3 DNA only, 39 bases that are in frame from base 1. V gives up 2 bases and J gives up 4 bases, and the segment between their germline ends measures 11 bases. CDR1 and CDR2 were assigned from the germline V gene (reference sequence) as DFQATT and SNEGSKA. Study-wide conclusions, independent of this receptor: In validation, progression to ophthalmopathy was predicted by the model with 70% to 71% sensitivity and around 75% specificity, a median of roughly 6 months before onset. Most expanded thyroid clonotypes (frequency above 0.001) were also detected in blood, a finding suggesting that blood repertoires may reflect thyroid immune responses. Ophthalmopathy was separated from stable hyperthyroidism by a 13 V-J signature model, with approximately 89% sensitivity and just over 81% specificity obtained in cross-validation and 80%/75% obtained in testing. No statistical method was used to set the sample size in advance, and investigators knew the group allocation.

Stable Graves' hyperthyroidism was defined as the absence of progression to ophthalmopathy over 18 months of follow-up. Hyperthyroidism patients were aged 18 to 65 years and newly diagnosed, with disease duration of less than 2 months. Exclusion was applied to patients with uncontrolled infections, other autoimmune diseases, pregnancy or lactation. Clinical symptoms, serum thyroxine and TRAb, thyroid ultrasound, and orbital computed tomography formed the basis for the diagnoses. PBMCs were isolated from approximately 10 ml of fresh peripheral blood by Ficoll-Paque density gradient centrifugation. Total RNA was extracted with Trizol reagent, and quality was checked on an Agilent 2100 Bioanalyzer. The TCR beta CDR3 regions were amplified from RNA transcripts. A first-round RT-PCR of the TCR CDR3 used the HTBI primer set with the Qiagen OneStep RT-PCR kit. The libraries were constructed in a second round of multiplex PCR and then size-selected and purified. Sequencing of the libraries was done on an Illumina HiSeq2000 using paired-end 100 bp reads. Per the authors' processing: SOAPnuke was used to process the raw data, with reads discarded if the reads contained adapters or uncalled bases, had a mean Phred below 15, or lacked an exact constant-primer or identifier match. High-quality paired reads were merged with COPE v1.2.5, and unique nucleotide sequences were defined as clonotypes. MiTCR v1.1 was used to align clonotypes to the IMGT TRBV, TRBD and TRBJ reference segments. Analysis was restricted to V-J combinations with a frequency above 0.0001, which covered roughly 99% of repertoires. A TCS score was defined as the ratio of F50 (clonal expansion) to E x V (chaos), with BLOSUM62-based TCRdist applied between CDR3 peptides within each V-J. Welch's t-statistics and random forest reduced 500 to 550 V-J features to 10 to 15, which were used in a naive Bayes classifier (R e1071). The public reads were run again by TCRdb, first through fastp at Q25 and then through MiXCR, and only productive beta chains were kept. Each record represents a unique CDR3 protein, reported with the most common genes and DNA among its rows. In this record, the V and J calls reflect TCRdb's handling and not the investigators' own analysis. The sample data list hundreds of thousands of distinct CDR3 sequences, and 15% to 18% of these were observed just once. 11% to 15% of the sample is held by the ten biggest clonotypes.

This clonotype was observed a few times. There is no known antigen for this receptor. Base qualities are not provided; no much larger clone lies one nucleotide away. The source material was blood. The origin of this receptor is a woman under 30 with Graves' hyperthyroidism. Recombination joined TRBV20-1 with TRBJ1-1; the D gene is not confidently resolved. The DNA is TGCAGTGCTAGATTTATGAGTAGCACTGAAGCTTTCTTT. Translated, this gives CSARFMSSTEAFF.